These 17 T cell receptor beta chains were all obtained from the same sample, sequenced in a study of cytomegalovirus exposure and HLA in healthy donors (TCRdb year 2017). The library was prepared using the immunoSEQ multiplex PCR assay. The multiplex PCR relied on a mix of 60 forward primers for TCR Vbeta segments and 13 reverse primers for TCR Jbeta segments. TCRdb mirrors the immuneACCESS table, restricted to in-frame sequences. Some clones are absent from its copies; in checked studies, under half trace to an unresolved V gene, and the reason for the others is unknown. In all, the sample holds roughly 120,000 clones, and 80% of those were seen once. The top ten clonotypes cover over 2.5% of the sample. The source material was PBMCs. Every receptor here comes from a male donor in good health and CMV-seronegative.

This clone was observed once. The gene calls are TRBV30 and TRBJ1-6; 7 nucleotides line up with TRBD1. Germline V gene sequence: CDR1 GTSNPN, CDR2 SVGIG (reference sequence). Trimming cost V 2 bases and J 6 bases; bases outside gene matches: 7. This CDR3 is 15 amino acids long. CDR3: CAWSPPDRTNSPLHF. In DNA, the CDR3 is TGTGCCTGGAGTCCACCGGACAGGACTAATTCACCCCTCCACTTT.

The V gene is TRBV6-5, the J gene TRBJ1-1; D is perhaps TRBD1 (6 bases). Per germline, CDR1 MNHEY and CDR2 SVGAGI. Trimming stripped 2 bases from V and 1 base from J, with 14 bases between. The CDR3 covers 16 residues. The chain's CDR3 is CASSYRDTRGNTEAFF. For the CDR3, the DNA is TGTGCCAGCAGTTACAGGGACACAAGGGGGAACACTGAAGCTTTCTTT.

The CDR3 region is CASSPGQADSPLHF. CDR3 DNA sequence: TGCGCCAGCAGCCCGGGACAAGCGGATTCACCCCTCCACTTT. V usage is TRBV5-1 and J usage is TRBJ1-6, with D perhaps matching TRBD1 (6 bases). Per germline, CDR1 SGHRS and CDR2 YFSETQ. The V end was cut by 4 bases, the J end by 8 bases, with 13 bases between. CDR3 size: 14 residues.

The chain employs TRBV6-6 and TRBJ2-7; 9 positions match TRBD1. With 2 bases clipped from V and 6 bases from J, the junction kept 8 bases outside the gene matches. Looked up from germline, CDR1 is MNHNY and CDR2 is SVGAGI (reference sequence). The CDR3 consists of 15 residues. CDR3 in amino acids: CASSYSGQGRSEQYF. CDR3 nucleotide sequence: TGTGCCAGCAGTTACAGCGGACAGGGGAGGAGCGAGCAGTACTTC.

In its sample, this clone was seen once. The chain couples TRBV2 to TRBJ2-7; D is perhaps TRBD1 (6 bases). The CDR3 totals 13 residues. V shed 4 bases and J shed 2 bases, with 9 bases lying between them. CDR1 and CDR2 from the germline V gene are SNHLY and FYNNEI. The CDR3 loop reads CASSVDSTYEQYF. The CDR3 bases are TGTGCCAGCAGTGTGGACAGTACCTACGAGCAGTACTTC.

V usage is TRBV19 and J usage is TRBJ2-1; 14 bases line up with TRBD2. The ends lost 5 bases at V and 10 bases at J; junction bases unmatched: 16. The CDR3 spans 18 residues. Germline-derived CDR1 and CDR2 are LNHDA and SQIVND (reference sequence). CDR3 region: CASSSRTSGRPRPLEQFF. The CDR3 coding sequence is TGTGCCAGTAGTTCAAGGACTAGCGGGAGGCCCCGTCCCCTCGAGCAGTTCTTC.

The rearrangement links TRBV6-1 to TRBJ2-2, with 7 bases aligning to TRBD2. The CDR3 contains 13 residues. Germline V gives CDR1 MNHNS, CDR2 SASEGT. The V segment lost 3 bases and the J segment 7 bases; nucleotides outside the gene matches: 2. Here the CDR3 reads CASSERENGELFF. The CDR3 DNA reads TGTGCCAGCAGTGAGCGGGAGAACGGGGAGCTGTTTTTT.

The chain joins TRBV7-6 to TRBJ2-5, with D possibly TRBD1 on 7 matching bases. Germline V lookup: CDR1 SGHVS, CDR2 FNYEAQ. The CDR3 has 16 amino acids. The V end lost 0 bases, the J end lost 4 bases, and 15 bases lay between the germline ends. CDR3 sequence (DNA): TGTGCCAGCAGCTTAGCCCACAGGGGAGGAGGAGAGACCCAGTACTTC. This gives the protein CASSLAHRGGGETQYF.

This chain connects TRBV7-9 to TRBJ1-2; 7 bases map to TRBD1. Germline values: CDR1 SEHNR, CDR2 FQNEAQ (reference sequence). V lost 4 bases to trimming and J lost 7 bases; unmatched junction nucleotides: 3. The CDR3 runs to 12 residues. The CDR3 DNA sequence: TGTGCCAGCAGCTGGACAGGTTCTGGCTACACCTTC. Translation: CASSWTGSGYTF.

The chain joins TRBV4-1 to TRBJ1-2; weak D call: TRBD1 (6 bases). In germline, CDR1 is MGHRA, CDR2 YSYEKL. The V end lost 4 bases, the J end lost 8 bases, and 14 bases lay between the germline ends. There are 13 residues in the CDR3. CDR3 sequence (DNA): TGCGCCAGCAGCCCTCTGGGGGCAGAGGGCTACACCTTC. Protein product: CASSPLGAEGYTF.

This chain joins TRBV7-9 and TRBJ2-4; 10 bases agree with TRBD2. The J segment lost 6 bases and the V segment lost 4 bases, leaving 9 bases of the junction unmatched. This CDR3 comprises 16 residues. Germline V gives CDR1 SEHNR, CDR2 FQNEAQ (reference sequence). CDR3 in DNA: TGTGCCAGCAGCTCCCGACTCCAGCGGGGGGGAAACATTCAGTACTTC. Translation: CASSSRLQRGGNIQYF. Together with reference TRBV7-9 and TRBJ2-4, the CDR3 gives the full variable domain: DTGVSQNPRHKITKRGQNVTFRCDPISEHNRLYWYRQTLGQGPEFLTYFQNEAQLEKSRLLSDRFSAERPKGSFSTLEIQRTEQGDSAMYLCASSSRLQRGGNIQYFGAGTRLSVL.

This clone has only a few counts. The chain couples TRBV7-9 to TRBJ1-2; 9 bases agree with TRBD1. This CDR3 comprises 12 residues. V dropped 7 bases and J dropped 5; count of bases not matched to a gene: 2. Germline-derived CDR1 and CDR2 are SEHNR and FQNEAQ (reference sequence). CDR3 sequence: CASTGTGYGYTF. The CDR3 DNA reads TGTGCCAGCACCGGGACAGGGTATGGCTACACCTTC.

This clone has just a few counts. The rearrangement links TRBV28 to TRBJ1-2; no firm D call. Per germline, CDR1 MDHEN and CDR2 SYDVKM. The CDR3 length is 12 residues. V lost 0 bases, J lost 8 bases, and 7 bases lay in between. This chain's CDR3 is CASSLWRAGYTF. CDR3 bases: TGTGCCAGCAGTTTATGGAGGGCGGGCTACACCTTC.

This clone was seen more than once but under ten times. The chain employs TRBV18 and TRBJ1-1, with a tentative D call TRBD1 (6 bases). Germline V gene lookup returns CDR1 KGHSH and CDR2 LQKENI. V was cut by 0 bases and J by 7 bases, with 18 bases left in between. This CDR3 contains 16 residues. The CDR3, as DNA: TGTGCCAGCTCACCACCAGTAGGGGGTTCTTCGTTTGAAGCTTTCTTT. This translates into CASSPPVGGSSFEAFF.

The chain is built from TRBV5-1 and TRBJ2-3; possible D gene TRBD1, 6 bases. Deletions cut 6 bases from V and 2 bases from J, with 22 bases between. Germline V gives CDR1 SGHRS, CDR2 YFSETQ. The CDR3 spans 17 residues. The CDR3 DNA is TGCGCCAGCACCCTTGGACCATCCGCAGGGGACACAGATACGCAGTATTTT. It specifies CASTLGPSAGDTDTQYF.

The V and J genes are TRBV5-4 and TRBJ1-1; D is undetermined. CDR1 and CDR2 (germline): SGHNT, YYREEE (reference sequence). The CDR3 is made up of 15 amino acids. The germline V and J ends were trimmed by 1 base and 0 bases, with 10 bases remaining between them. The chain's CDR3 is CASSLSRHMNTEAFF. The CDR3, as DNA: TGTGCCAGCAGCTTGTCCAGACATATGAACACTGAAGCTTTCTTT.

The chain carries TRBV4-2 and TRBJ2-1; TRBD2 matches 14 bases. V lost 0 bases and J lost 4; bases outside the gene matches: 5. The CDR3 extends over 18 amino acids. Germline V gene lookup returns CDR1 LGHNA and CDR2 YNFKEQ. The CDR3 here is CASSQDVGLAGVYNEQFF. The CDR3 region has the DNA TGTGCCAGCAGCCAAGATGTGGGACTAGCGGGAGTGTACAATGAGCAGTTCTTC.